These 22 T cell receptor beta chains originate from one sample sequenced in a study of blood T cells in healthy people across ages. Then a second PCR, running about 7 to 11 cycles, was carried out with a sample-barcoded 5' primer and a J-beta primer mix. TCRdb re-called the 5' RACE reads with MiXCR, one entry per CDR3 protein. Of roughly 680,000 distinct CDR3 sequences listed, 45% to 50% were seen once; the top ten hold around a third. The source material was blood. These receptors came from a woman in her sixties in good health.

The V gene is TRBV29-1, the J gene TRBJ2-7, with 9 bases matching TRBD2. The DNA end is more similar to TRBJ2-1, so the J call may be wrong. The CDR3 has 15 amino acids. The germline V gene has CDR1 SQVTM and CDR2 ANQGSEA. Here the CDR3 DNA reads TGCAGCGTTGCATCCGGGGCTAGCGGGATTAAACCGCAGTTCTTC. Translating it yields CSVASGASGIKPQFF.

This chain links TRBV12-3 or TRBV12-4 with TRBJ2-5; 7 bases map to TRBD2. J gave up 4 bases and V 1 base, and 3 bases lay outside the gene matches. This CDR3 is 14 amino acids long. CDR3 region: CASSLGGRGETQYF. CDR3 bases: TGTGCCAGCAGTTTAGGCGGGAGAGGAGAGACCCAGTACTTC.

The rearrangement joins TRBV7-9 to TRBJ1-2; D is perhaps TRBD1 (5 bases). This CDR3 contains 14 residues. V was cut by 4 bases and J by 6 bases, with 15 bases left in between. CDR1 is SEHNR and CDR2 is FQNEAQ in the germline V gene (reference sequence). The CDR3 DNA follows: TGTGCCAGCAGCTACGCGCCGCAGGGCCATGGCTACACCTTC. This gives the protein CASSYAPQGHGYTF.

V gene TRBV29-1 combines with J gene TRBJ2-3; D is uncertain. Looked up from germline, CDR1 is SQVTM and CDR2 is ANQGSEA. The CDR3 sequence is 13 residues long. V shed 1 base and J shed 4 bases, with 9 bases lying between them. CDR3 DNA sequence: TGCAGCGTTGAAGTATATTCCGCAGATACGCAGTATTTT. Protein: CSVEVYSADTQYF.

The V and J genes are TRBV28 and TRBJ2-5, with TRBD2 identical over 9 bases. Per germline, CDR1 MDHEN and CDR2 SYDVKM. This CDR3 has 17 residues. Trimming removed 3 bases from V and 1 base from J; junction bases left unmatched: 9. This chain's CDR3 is CASSFPKTSGLQETQYF. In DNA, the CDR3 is TGTGCCAGCAGTTTCCCAAAGACTAGCGGCCTCCAAGAGACCCAGTACTTC.

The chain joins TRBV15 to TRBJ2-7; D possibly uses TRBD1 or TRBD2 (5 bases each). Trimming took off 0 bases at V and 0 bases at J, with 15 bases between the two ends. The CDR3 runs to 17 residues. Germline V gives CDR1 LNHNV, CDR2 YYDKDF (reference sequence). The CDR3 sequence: CATSRDSGWGNSYEQYF. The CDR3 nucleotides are TGTGCCACCAGCAGAGATTCGGGATGGGGGAACTCCTACGAGCAGTACTTC.

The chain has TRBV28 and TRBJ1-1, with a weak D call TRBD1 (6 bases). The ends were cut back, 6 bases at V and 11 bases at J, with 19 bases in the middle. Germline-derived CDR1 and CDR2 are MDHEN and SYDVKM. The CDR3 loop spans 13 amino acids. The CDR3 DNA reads TGTGCCAGCAGCGCCCCTCCAGGGGATTGGGCTTTCTTT. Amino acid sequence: CASSAPPGDWAFF.

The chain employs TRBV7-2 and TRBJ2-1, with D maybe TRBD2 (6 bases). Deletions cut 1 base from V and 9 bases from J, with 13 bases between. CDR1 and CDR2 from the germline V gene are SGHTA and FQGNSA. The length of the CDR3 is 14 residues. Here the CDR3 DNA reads TGTGCCAGCAGCTTAGGGCTTGGAGCGGGTGAGCAGTTCTTC. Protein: CASSLGLGAGEQFF.

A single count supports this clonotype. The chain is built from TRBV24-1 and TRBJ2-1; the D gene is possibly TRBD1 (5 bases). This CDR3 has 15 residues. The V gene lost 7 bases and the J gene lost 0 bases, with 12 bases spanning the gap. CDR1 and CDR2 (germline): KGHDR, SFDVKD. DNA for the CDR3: TGTGCCACCAGGGCCTCGGACAACTCCTACAATGAGCAGTTCTTC. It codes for CATRASDNSYNEQFF.

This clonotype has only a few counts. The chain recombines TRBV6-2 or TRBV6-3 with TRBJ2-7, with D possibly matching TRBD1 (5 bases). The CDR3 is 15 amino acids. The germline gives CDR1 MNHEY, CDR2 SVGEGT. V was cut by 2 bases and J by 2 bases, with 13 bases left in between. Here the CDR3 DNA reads TGTGCCAGCAGTTACAAGACAGCAAGTGCCTACGAGCAGTACTTC. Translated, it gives CASSYKTASAYEQYF.

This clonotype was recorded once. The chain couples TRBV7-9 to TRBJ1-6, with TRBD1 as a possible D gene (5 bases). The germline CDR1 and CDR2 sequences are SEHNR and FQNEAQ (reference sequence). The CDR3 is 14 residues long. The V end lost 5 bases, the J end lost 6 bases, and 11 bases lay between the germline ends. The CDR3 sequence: CASSRETVNSPLHF. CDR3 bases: TGTGCCAGCAGCCGGGAGACAGTTAATTCACCCCTCCACTTT.

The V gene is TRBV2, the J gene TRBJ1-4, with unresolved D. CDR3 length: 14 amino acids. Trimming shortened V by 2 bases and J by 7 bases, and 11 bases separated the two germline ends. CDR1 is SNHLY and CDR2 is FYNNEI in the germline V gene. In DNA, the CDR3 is TGTGCCAGCAGTGAATCTGGGTTGGGTGAAAAACTGTTTTTT. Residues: CASSESGLGEKLFF.

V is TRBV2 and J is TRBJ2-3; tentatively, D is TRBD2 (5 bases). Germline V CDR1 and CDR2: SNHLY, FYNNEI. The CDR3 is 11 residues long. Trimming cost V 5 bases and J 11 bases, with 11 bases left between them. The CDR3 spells CASSRTEEQYF. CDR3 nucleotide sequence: TGTGCCAGCAGTCGAACGGAGGAGCAGTATTTT.

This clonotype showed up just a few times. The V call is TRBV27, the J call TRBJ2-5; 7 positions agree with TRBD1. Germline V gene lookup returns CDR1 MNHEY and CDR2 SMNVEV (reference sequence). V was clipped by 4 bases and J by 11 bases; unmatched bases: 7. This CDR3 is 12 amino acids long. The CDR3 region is CASSSQGNEQYF. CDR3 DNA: TGTGCCAGCAGTTCACAGGGGAATGAGCAGTACTTC.

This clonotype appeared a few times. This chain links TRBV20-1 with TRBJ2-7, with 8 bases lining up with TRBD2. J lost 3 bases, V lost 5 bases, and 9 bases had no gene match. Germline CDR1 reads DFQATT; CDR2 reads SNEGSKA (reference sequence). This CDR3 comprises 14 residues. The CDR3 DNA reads TGCAGTGCTCCCCCCCACGGGGGGGACTACGAGCAGTACTTC. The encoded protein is CSAPPHGGDYEQYF.

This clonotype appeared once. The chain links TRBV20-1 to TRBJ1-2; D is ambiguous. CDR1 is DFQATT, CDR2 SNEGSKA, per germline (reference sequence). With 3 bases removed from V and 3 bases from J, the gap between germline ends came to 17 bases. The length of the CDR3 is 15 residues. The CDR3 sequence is CSASPGQLIYYGYTF. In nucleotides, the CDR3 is TGCAGTGCTAGCCCTGGGCAGCTTATCTACTATGGCTACACCTTC.

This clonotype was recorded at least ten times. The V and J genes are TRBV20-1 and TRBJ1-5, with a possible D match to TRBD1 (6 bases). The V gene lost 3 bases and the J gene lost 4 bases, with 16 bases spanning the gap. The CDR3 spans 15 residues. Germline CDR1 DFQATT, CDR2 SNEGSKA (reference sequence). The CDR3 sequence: CSASEGGSPNQPQHF. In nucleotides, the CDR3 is TGCAGTGCTAGTGAAGGGGGTAGCCCTAATCAGCCCCAGCATTTT.

The CDR3 DNA follows: TGTGCCAGCAGTACTATTGGGGGTGGCAATCAGCCCCAGCATTTT. Amino acid sequence: CASSTIGGGNQPQHF. The V call is TRBV28, the J call TRBJ1-5; D possibly corresponds to TRBD1 (5 bases). Trimming shortened V by 5 bases and J by 2 bases, and 13 bases separated the two germline ends. The CDR3 is 15 residues long. Germline values: CDR1 MDHEN, CDR2 SYDVKM.

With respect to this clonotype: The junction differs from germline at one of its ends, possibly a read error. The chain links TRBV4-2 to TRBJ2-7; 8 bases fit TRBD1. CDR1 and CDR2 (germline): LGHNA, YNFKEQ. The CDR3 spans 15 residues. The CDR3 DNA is TGTGCCAACAGCCAACCCCGGACAGGGTCCTACGAGCAGTACTTC. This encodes CANSQPRTGSYEQYF.

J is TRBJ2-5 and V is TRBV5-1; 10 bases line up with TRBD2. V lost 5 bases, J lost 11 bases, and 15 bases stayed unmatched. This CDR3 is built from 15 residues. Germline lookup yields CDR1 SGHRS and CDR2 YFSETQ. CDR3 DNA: TGCGCCAGCAGACCCGACCGAGCGGGAGGGTCCAAGCAGTACTTC. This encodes CASRPDRAGGSKQYF.

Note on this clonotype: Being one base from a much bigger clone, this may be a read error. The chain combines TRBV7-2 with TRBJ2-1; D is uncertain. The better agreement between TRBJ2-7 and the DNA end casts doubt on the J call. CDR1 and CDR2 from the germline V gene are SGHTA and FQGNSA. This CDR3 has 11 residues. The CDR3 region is CASSQNDEQYF. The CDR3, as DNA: TGTGCCAGCAGCCAGAACGACGAGCAGTACTTC.

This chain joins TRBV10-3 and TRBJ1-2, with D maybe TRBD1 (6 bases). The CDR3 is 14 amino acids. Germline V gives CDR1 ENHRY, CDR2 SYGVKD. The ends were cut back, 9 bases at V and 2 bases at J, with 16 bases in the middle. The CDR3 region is CAMMDGTLNYGYTF. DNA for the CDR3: TGTGCCATGATGGACGGGACACTCAACTATGGCTACACCTTC.